This T cell receptor beta chain was documented in a study of T cells in Graves' hyperthyroidism and ophthalmopathy (dated by TCRdb to the late 2010s). For the study in its entirety: Peripheral blood was collected at initial diagnosis, before any treatment. To identify TCR V-J signatures that set the groups apart, the researchers used a discovery cohort of 90 to 100 patients, made up of approximately 43 with Graves' ophthalmopathy and 55 to 65 with stable Graves' hyperthyroidism. For training and testing, the roughly 93 patients in the discovery cohort were randomly divided in a 7:3 ratio. In addition, the study compared T-cell repertoires in thyroid tissue and in blood from roughly 6 Graves' hyperthyroidism patients. According to the paper, TCR Vbeta CDR3 sequencing was carried out on around 140 peripheral blood samples, which came from under 50 ophthalmopathy, 75 to 80 hyperthyroidism and approximately 17 progressor patients. After sampling, hyperthyroidism patients received methimazole starting at 30 mg daily, and ophthalmopathy patients received high-dose intravenous methylprednisolone. Prospective prediction of ophthalmopathy was tested in an independent validation cohort consisting of roughly 20 hyperthyroidism patients and approximately 16 patients who later progressed to ophthalmopathy. What the authors observed across the whole study: A 13 V-J signature model separated ophthalmopathy from stable hyperthyroidism, with around 90% sensitivity and about 81% specificity in cross-validation and 80%/75% in testing. Most expanded thyroid clonotypes (frequency above 0.001) were also detected in blood, a finding suggesting that blood repertoires may reflect thyroid immune responses. Sample size was not statistically predetermined, and blinding of investigators to group allocation was not performed. In validation, the model predicted progression to ophthalmopathy a median of roughly 6.1 months before onset, with about 64% sensitivity and 72.22% specificity.

The CDR3 contains 16 residues, cysteine and phenylalanine counted. This entry keeps only the CDR3 DNA: 48 bases, framed from base 1. Unmatched junction bases come to 10, with V trimmed by 3 bases and J by 3 bases. As encoded in the germline V gene, CDR1 is MDHEN while CDR2 is SYDVKM. The TCR beta CDR3 regions were amplified from the RNA transcripts. The TCR CDR3 was subjected to a first round of RT-PCR using the HTBI primer set and the Qiagen OneStep RT-PCR kit. The libraries were constructed in a second round of multiplex PCR and then size-selected and purified. Paired-end sequencing of the libraries was performed with 100 bp reads on an Illumina HiSeq2000. In the authors' own workflow: SOAPnuke was used to process the raw data, with reads discarded if the reads contained adapters or uncalled bases, had a mean Phred below 15, or lacked an exact constant-primer or identifier match. High-quality paired reads were merged with COPE v1.2.5, and unique nucleotide sequences were defined as clonotypes. Clonotypes were aligned to IMGT TRBV, TRBD and TRBJ reference segments using MiTCR v1.1. Only V-J combinations with frequency above 0.0001, covering about 99% of repertoires, were analysed. A TCS score was defined as the ratio between F50 (clonal expansion) and ExV (chaos), using BLOSUM62-based TCRdist between CDR3 peptides within each V-J. Welch's t-statistics and random forest reduced around 510 V-J features to roughly 13, which were used in a naive Bayes classifier (R e1071). The raw public data were reprocessed by TCRdb itself: fastp quality trimming at Q25, MiXCR clonotype calling, in-frame beta chains only. Each entry merges the rows of one CDR3 protein and shows their most common DNA and genes. Clone size and V and J calls follow TCRdb, not the original study. The table for this sample lists a few hundred thousand distinct CDR3 sequences; around 15% of them were counted only once. The top ten clones comprise 30% to 40% of the sample.

In the ophthalmopathy patients, disease was moderately to severely active, with a Clinical Activity Score of 3 or more, a NOSPECS grade of 4 or more, and a duration of less than 3 months. Patients with uncontrolled infections, other autoimmune diseases, pregnancy or lactation were excluded. Clinical symptoms, serum thyroxine and TRAb, thyroid ultrasound, and orbital computed tomography formed the basis for the diagnoses. Ficoll-Paque density gradient centrifugation was used to isolate PBMCs from 10 ml of fresh peripheral blood. Total RNA was extracted with Trizol reagent, and quality was checked on an Agilent 2100 Bioanalyzer. Ten or more counts support this clonotype. It lacks a known antigen. No qualities accompany the bases; no much larger clone lies one base away.

The V gene is TRBV28 and the J gene is TRBJ2-7; 8 bases in the junction line up with TRBD2. The source is a middle-aged woman with Graves' ophthalmopathy. Sequenced sample: blood. CDR3 sequence: CASSLFQREKGYEQYF. The DNA is TGTGCCAGCAGTTTGTTTCAGCGGGAGAAAGGCTACGAGCAGTACTTC.